Below, 18 T cell receptor beta chains from the same sample are listed, as sequenced in a study of T cell changes during pregnancy in multiple sclerosis. TCRdb's copy holds only in-frame clones and misses some; the assay was immunoSEQ multiplex PCR. Here the sample spans about 42,000 clones, more than 90% being singletons. Specimen: CD4+ T cells from peripheral blood mononuclear cells, collected in the second trimester of pregnancy. These receptors originate from a female donor in good health, enrolled as a control in a pregnancy study.

The J gene is TRBJ2-5, the V gene TRBV5-5; 11 bases map to TRBD1. This CDR3 region has 14 residues. Unmatched junction bases numbered 3, after V lost 3 bases and J lost 5 bases. CDR1 and CDR2 from the germline V gene are SGHKS and YYEKEE (reference sequence). In DNA, the CDR3 is TGTGCCAGCAGCTGGACAGGGGGCTGGGAGACCCAGTACTTC. Protein: CASSWTGGWETQYF.

The V gene is TRBV5-6, the J gene TRBJ2-3, with D perhaps TRBD1 (5 bases). CDR3 length: 14 residues. Trimming took off 0 bases at V and 2 bases at J, with 7 bases between the two ends. From germline, CDR1 is SGHDT and CDR2 YYEEEE. The CDR3 nucleotides are TGTGCCAGCAGCTTGGAAGGGGCCACAGATACGCAGTATTTT. Translation: CASSLEGATDTQYF.

The chain joins TRBV4-1 to TRBJ2-5; D perhaps matches TRBD2 (6 bases). Germline CDR1 reads MGHRA; CDR2 reads YSYEKL. Trimming cost V 5 bases and J 1 base, with 11 bases left between them. This CDR3 is built from 14 residues. The CDR3 nucleotides are TGCGCCAGCAGCTGGAACGGGGGCCAAGAGACCCAGTACTTC. This sequence encodes CASSWNGGQETQYF.

The V gene is TRBV28, the J gene TRBJ2-1; D ambiguous. Per germline, CDR1 MDHEN and CDR2 SYDVKM. Trimming pared 5 bases from V and 0 bases from J, leaving 11 bases between. This CDR3 region has 15 residues. The CDR3 is CASSSRLSSYNEQFF. CDR3 bases: TGTGCCAGCAGTAGCCGACTGAGCTCCTACAATGAGCAGTTCTTC.

The rearrangement uses TRBV11-2 and TRBJ1-4; the D is unclear. The V gene's germline CDR1 is SGHAT and CDR2 FQNNGV. The CDR3 contains 16 residues. The V and J ends lost 5 bases and 0 bases respectively, with 13 bases between them. This CDR3 reads CASSPNSVATNEKLFF. In DNA form, the CDR3 reads TGTGCCAGCAGCCCCAATTCGGTTGCAACTAATGAAAAACTGTTTTTT.

V usage is TRBV19 and J usage is TRBJ2-1; D remains unclear. The CDR3 length is 15 residues. Between the trimmed V and J ends, which lost 6 bases and 0 bases, there was a span of 12 bases. Germline V lookup: CDR1 LNHDA, CDR2 SQIVND (reference sequence). The CDR3 coding sequence is TGTGCCAGTAGCTTAGCTGCCCGCTCCTACAATGAGCAGTTCTTC. Its translation: CASSLAARSYNEQFF.

The V and J genes are TRBV6-6 and TRBJ1-5; no definite D call. The CDR3 runs to 15 residues. The V end was cut by 3 bases, the J end by 5 bases, with 14 bases between. CDR1 MNHNY and CDR2 SVGAGI come from the germline V gene (reference sequence). CDR3 sequence (DNA): TGTGCCAGCAGTTATAGAAGTTCGAGGGATCAGCCCCAGCATTTT. It yields the protein CASSYRSSRDQPQHF.

A single count supports this clone. The genes are TRBV11-2 and TRBJ1-2; D perhaps matches TRBD1 (6 bases). The CDR3 spans 14 residues. V lost 4 bases to trimming and J lost 7 bases, with 16 bases between them. Germline-derived CDR1 and CDR2 are SGHAT and FQNNGV. CDR3 amino acids: CASSSLGGATGYTF. CDR3 nucleotide sequence: TGTGCCAGCAGCTCCTTGGGGGGGGCGACTGGCTACACCTTC.

V is TRBV6-5 and J is TRBJ2-5; D uncertain. The V gene lost 0 bases and the J gene lost 5 bases, with 7 bases spanning the gap. Germline CDR1 and CDR2: MNHEY and SVGAGI. The CDR3 is 13 amino acids. CDR3 nucleotide sequence: TGTGCCAGCAGTTACTCATCCCCGGAGACCCAGTACTTC. Its translation: CASSYSSPETQYF.

The chain employs TRBV10-1 and TRBJ2-3, with TRBD2 matching 11 bases. The CDR3 is 16 amino acids. The germline V gene has CDR1 WNHNN and CDR2 SYGVQD (reference sequence). The trim removed 6 bases at V and 1 base at J, leaving 6 bases unmatched. The CDR3 spells CASSELAGVGTDTQYF. The CDR3 DNA sequence: TGCGCCAGCAGCGAACTAGCGGGGGTCGGCACAGATACGCAGTATTTT.

The chain is built from TRBV5-4 and TRBJ2-1; D gene unclear. The ends were cut back, 2 bases at V and 0 bases at J, with 6 bases in the middle. The CDR3 totals 14 residues. Germline-derived CDR1 and CDR2 are SGHNT and YYREEE (reference sequence). CDR3 sequence: CASSLAVSYNEQFF. CDR3 bases: TGTGCCAGCAGCTTAGCTGTCTCCTACAATGAGCAGTTCTTC.

This chain connects TRBV11-2 to TRBJ1-2; TRBD1 is a possible D gene (6 bases). The CDR3 has 15 residues. The germline gives CDR1 SGHAT, CDR2 FQNNGV. V shed 5 bases and J shed 4 bases, with 17 bases lying between them. The CDR3 DNA reads as TGTGCCAGCAGCCAAGCCCTAAACAGGGCCTATGGCTACACCTTC. The encoded protein is CASSQALNRAYGYTF.

The rearrangement links TRBV29-1 to TRBJ2-1; D is perhaps TRBD2 (6 bases). There are 14 residues in the CDR3. V was clipped by 5 bases and J by 1 base, with 12 bases between them. Germline V gives CDR1 SQVTM, CDR2 ANQGSEA. The CDR3 loop reads CSVSTGESYNEQFF. The CDR3 DNA is TGCAGCGTTTCGACGGGGGAATCCTACAATGAGCAGTTCTTC.

V gene TRBV4-1 combines with J gene TRBJ1-2; D call uncertain. This CDR3 has 17 residues. The V end lost 1 base, the J end lost 0 bases, and 15 bases lay between the germline ends. Germline loops: CDR1 MGHRA, CDR2 YSYEKL. The CDR3 here is CASSQGVAWSANYGYTF. The CDR3 DNA is TGCGCCAGCAGCCAAGGTGTGGCGTGGAGTGCTAACTATGGCTACACCTTC.

The chain employs TRBV6-1 and TRBJ2-5, with D tentatively TRBD2 (6 bases). Trimming shortened V by 2 bases and J by 4 bases, and 14 bases separated the two germline ends. Germline CDR1 and CDR2: MNHNS and SASEGT. CDR3 length equals 15 residues. For the CDR3, the DNA is TGTGCCAGCAGTGAACCGAATACGCGGGGAGAGACCCAGTACTTC. Its translation is CASSEPNTRGETQYF.

This clone was detected only a few times. This sequence joins TRBV2 and TRBJ2-2; TRBD2 might be the D (6 bases). This CDR3 is built from 15 residues. V lost 6 bases to trimming and J lost 2 bases, with 13 bases between them. Germline lookup yields CDR1 SNHLY and CDR2 FYNNEI. In DNA, the CDR3 is TGTGCCAGCAGAGGCGCGGGGAGAAACACCGGGGAGCTGTTTTTT. This sequence encodes CASRGAGRNTGELFF.

The chain has TRBV18 and TRBJ2-7; 11 bases map to TRBD2. CDR1 and CDR2 (germline): KGHSH, LQKENI. With V trimmed by 8 bases and J by 6 bases, 12 bases remained unmatched. The CDR3 has 15 amino acids. The CDR3 sequence is CASRQSAGTSGEQYF. In DNA, the CDR3 is TGTGCCAGCCGACAATCCGCCGGGACTAGCGGCGAGCAGTACTTC.

The rearrangement links TRBV28 to TRBJ2-1, with D perhaps TRBD2 (5 bases). The germline V and J ends were trimmed by 3 bases and 10 bases, with 13 bases remaining between them. The CDR3 contains 13 residues. Germline CDR1 MDHEN, CDR2 SYDVKM. The CDR3 coding sequence is TGTGCCAGCAGTTTCCTAAGAGGCGGGGAGCAGTTCTTC. Translating it yields CASSFLRGGEQFF.